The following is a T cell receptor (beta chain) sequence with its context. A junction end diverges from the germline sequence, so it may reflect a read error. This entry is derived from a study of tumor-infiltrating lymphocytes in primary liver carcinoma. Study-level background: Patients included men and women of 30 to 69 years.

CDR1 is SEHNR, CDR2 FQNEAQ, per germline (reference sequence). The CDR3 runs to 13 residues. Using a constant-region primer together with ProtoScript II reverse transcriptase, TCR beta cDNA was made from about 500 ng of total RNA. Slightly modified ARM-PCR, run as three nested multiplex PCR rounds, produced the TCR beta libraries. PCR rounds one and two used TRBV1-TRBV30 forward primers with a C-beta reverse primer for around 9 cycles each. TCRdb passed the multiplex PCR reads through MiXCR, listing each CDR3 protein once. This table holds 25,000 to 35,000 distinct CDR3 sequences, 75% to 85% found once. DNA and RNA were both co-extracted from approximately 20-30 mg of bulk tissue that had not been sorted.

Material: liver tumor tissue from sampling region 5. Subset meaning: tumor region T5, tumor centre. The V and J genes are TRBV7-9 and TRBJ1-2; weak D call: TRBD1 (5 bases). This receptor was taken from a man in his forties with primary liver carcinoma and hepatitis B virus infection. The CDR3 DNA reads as TGTGCCGGCAGCTGGACCGGGGGGGAGGGCTACACTTTC. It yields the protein CAGSWTGGEGYTF.